This T cell receptor (beta chain) derives from a study of blood T cells in healthy people across ages. Whole-study results and caveats: Expanded clonotype shifts may have been confounded, as the donors had an unknown CMV status. Fewer expanded clones and more diversity marked long-lived versus aged donors. In older individuals, TCR beta diversity per million T cells was lower, falling roughly linearly with age.

This clonotype was observed many times. Its antigen remains unidentified. The V end lost 5 bases, the J end lost 1 base, and 12 bases lay between the germline ends. Germline CDR1 is SGHDT and CDR2 is YYEEEE. The CDR3 covers 14 residues. A sample-barcoded 5' primer and a J-beta primer mix were used in a second PCR of roughly 7 to 12 cycles. Template switching added a 12-random-nucleotide identifier to every cDNA molecule. Using its own MiXCR run on the 5' RACE reads, TCRdb lists one record per CDR3 protein. This sample carries around 900,000 distinct CDR3 sequences, around 26% of them seen once, and the ten largest clones take roughly 17%.

The TCR was taken from a woman of 80 years or more in good health. V and J are TRBV5-6 and TRBJ2-5; a weak D match, TRBD1 (5 bases). The sequencing sample was made of blood. The CDR3 nucleotides read TGTGCCAGCAGTTTCGGACACCTCCAAGAGACCCAGTACTTC. It yields the protein CASSFGHLQETQYF.